The sequence of this TCR beta chain was determined in a study of blood T cell repertoires in COVID-19. Assay used: immunoSEQ multiplex PCR; TCRdb lists only in-frame clones, some missing. The sample holds about 280,000 clones, 80% to 90% seen once. CDR1 and CDR2 (germline): SGHKS, YYEKEE (reference sequence). With V trimmed by 0 bases and J by 14 bases, 7 bases remained unmatched. There are 12 residues in the CDR3. The receptor was derived from a woman in her 70s with acute or convalescent COVID-19. The chain employs TRBV5-5 and TRBJ1-1; 7 positions agree with TRBD1. The sample consisted of peripheral blood. CDR3 amino acids: CASSLAGQTPFF. The CDR3 DNA reads TGTGCCAGCAGCTTGGCGGGACAGACGCCATTCTTT.